This T cell receptor (beta chain) comes out of a study of shared clonotypes between healthy human individuals. The protocol was immunoSEQ multiplex PCR, while the TCRdb copy is restricted to in-frame clones and leaves out a portion. The table has some 2,500,000 clones, 93% seen once. V shed 5 bases, J shed 1 base, and the junction held 3 bases outside the gene matches. Germline V gene data show CDR1 as SGHTA and CDR2 as FQGNSA. The CDR3 spans 14 residues. This clone came up once. Other nucleotide sequences from this sample produce the same CDR3. The chain links TRBV7-2 to TRBJ1-2; 8 nucleotides align to TRBD1. The clonotype was recovered from a man younger than 35 in good health. Some clones in this sample may be carry-over from other donors' samples. The specimen sequenced was naive CD4+ T cells from PBMCs. Subset specified: CD45RA+ positively selected. This chain's CDR3 is CASSLDRGNYGYTF. The CDR3 DNA sequence: TGTGCCAGCAGCCTTGACAGGGGTAACTATGGCTACACCTTC.